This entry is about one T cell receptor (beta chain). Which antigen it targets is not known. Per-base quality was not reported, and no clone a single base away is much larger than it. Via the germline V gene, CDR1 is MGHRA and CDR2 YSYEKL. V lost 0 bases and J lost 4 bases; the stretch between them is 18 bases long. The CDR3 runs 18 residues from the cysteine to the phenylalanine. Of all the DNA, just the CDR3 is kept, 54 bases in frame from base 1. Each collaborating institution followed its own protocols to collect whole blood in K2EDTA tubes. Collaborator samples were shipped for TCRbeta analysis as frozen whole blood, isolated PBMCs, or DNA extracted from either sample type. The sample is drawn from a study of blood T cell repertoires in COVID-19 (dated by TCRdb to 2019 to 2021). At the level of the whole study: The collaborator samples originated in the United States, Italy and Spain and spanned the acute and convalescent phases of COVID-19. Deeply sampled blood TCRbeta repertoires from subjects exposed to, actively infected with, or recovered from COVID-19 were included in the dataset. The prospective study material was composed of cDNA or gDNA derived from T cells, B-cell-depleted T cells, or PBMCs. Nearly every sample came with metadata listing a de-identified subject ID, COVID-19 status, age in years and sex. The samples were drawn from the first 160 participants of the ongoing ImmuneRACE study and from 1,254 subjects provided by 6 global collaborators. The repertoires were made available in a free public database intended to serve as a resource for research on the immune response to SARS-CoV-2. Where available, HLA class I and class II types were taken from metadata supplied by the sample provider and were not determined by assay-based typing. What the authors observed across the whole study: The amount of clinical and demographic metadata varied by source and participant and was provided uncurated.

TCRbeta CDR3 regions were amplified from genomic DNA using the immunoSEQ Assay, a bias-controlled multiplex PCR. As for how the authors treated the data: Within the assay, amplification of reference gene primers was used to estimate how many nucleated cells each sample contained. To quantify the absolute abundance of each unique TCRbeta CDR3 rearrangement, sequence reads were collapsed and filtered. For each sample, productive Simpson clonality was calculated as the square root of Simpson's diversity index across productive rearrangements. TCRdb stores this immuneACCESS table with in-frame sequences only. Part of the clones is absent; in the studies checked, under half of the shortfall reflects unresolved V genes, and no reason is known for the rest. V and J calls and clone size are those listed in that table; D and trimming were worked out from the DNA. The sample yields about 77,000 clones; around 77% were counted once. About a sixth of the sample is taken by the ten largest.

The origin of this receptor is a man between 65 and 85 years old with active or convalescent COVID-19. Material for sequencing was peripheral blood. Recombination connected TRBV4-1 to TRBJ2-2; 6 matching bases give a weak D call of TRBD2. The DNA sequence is TGCGCCAGCAGCCAAGATCGCGTCGGGGGTGGTCCCACCGGGGAGCTGTTTTTT. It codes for CASSQDRVGGGPTGELFF.